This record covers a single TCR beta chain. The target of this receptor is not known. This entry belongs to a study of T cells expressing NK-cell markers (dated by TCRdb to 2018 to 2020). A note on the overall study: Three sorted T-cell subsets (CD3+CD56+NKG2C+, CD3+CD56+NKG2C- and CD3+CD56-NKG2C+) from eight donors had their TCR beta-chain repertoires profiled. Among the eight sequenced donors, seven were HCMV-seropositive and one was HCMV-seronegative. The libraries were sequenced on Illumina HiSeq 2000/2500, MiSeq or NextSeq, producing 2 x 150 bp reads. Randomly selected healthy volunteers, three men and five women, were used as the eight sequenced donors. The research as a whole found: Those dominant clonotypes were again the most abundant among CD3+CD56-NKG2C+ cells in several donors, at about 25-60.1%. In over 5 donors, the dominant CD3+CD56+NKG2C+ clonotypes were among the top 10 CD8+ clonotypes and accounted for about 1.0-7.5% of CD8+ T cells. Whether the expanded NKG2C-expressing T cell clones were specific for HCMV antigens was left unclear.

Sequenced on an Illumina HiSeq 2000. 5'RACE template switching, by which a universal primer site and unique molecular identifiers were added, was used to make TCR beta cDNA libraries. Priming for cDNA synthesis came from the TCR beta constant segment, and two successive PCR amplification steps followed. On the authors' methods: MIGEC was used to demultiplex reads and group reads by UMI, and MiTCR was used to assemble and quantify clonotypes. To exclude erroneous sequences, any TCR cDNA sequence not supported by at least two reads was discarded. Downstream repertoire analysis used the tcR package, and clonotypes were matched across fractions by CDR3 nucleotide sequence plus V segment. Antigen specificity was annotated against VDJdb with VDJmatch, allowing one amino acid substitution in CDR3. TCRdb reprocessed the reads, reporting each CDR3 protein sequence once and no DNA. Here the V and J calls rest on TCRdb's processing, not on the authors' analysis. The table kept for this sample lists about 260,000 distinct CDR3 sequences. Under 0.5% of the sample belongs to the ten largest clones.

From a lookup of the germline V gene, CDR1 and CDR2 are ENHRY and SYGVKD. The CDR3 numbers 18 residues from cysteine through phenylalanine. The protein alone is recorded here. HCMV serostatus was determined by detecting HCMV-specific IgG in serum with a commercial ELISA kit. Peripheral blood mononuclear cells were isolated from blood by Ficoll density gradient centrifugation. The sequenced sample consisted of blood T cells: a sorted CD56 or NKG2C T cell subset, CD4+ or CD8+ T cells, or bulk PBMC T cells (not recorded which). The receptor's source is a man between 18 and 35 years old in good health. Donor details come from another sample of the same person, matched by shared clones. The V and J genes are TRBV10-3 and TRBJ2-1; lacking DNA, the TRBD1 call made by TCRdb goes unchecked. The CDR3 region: CAISESKGAATSRNEQFF.